This T cell receptor (beta chain) was sequenced for a study of Graves' ophthalmopathy and Graves' hyperthyroidism. Study-level points and caveats: The 13-signature model separated ophthalmopathy from stable hyperthyroidism at almost 90% sensitivity and nearly 82% specificity.

On this clonotype: What it recognizes is unknown.

The starting material, more than 8.5 ml of fresh peripheral blood, provided the PBMCs. The germline V gene has CDR1 SGDLS and CDR2 YYNGEE. V was trimmed by 4 bases and J by 2 bases, leaving 14 bases between them. The CDR3 spans 15 residues. RNA transcripts were the source from which TCR beta CDR3 regions were amplified. Second-round multiplex PCR followed a first-round RT-PCR using HTBI primers. TCRdb fed the multiplex PCR reads into MiXCR, producing one record per CDR3 protein. The table has roughly 700,000 distinct CDR3 sequences, roughly 41% seen once. Sequencing used peripheral blood. The TCR sequence derives from an adult man with Graves' ophthalmopathy. The chain recombines TRBV9 with TRBJ2-3, with D perhaps TRBD2 (6 bases). The CDR3 region is CASSPVRRVTDTQYF. CDR3 nucleotides: TGTGCCAGCAGCCCAGTCAGGAGGGTCACAGATACGCAGTATTTT. The complete variable domain, with remaining parts taken from reference TRBV9 and TRBJ2-3, reads DSGVTQTPKHLITATGQRVTLRCSPRSGDLSVYWYQQSLDQGLQFLIQYYNGEERAKGNILERFSAQQFPDLHSELNLSSLELGDSALYFCASSPVRRVTDTQYFGPGTRLTVL.